Included here is one T cell receptor beta chain sequence, with context. The target antigen is unknown. These data are taken from a study of T cell responses to AZD1222 COVID-19 vaccine. Findings and limits, study-wide: Dominant at 160-218 and 743-854, vaccine-associated CD4 TCRs also spanned spike. Reports say nearly half of spike-specific TCRs go after unmutated variant regions. White British donors predominated, females outnumbered males, and clonal diversity was possibly underestimated. Researchers took repertoire samples only after the peak T cell response had come.

Sequencing was performed with immunoSEQ multiplex PCR; in TCRdb, only in-frame clones are kept and a portion is missing. The sample yields more than 95,000 clones, around 90% seen once. Source: peripheral blood, taken on day 0 of AZD1222 vaccination. The sequence was collected from an adult in good health.

CDR3 DNA sequence: TGTGCCAGCAGCGCGGCGGGTAATTACAATGAGCAGTTCTTC. Translating gives CASSAAGNYNEQFF. This sequence joins TRBV7-2 and TRBJ2-1; tentative D call: TRBD2 (5 bases). CDR3 length: 14 amino acids. V was pared by 5 bases and J by 4 bases, with 12 bases between. From germline, CDR1 is SGHTA and CDR2 FQGNSA.